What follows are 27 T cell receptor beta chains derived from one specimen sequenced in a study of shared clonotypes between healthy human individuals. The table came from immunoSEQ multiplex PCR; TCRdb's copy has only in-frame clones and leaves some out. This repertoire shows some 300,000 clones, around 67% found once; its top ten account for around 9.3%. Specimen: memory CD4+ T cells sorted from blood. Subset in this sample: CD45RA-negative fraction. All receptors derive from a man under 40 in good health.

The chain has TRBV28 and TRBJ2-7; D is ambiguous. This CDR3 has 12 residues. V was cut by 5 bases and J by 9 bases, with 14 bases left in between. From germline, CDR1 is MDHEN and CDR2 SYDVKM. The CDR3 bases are TGTGCCAGCAGTCCCTTGGCTCGGTGGCAGTACTTC. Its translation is CASSPLARWQYF.

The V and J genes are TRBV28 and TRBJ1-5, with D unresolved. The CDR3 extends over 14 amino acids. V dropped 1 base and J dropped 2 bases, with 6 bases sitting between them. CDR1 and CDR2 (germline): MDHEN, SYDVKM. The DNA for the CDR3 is TGTGCCAGCAGTTTATCTGGTGGCAATCAGCCCCAGCATTTT. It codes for CASSLSGGNQPQHF.

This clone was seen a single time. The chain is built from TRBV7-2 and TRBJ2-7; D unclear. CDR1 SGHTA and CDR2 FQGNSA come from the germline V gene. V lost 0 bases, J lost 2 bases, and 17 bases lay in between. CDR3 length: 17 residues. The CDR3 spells CASSLAPRGWTAYEQYF. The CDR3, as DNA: TGTGCCAGCAGCTTAGCCCCTCGTGGCTGGACCGCCTACGAGCAGTACTTC.

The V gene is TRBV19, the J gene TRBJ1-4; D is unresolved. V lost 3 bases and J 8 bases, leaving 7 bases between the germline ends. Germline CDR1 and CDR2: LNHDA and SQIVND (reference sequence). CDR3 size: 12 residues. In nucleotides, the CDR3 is TGTGCCAGTAGTATTCGTGGGGAAAAACTGTTTTTT. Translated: CASSIRGEKLFF.

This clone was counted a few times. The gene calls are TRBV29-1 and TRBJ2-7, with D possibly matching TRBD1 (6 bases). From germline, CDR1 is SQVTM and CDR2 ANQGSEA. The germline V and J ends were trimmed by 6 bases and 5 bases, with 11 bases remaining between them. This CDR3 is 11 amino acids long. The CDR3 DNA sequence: TGCAGCGTCAGGACAGACGACGAGCAGTACTTC. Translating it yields CSVRTDDEQYF.

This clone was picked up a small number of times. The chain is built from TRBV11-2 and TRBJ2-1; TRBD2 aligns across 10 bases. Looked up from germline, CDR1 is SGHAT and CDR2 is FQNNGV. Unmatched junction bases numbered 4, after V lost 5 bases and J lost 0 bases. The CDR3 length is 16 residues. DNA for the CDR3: TGTGCCAGCAGCCCCCCTAGCGGGAGCTCCTACAATGAGCAGTTCTTC. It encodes CASSPPSGSSYNEQFF.

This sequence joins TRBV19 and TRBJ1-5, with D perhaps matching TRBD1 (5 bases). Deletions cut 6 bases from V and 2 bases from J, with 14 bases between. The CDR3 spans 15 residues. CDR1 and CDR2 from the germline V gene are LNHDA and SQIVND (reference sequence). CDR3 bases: TGTGCCAGTAGCCTCGGGATCAGGGGCAATCAGCCCCAGCATTTT. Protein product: CASSLGIRGNQPQHF.

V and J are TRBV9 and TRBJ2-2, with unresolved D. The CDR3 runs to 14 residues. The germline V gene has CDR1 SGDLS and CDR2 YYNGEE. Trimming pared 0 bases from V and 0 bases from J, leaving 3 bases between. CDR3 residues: CASSVAANTGELFF. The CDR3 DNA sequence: TGTGCCAGCAGCGTAGCGGCGAACACCGGGGAGCTGTTTTTT.

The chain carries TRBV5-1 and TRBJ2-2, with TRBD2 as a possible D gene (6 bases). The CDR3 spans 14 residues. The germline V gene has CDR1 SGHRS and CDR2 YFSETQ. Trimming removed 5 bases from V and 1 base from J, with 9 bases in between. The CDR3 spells CASRPGLNTGELFF. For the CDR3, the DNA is TGCGCCAGCAGACCGGGACTGAACACCGGGGAGCTGTTTTTT.

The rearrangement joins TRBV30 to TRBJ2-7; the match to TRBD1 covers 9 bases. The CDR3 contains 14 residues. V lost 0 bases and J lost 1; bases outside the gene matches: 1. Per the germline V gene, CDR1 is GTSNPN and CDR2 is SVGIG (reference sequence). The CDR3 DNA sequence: TGTGCCTGGAGTGTGGGACAGGGTTCCTACGAGCAGTACTTC. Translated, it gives CAWSVGQGSYEQYF.

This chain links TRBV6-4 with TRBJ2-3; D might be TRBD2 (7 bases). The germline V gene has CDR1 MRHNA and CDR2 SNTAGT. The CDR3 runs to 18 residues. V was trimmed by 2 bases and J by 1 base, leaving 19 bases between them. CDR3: CASSDGVPGGRGTDTQYF. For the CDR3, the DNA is TGTGCCAGCAGTGACGGAGTCCCCGGGGGGCGAGGCACAGATACGCAGTATTTT.

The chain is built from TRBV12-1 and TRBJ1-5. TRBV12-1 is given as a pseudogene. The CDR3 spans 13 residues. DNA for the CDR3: TGTGCCAGCCCCGGGCGGGTCAATCAGCCCCAGCATTTT. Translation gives CASPGRVNQPQHF.

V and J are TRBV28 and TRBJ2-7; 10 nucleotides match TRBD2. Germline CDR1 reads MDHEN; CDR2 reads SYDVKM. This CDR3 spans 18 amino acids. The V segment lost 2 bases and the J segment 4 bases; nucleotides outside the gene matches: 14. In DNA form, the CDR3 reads TGTGCCAGCAGTTTACCCCAGCGGGAGGGCCTTCGGTTGTACGAGCAGTACTTC. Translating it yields CASSLPQREGLRLYEQYF.

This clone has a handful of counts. CDR3 amino acids: CASGGTGETQYF. The CDR3 region has the DNA TGTGCCAGCGGAGGGACGGGGGAGACCCAGTACTTC. This chain uses TRBV2 with TRBJ2-5, with TRBD2 as a possible D gene (6 bases). The CDR3 has 12 residues. The V gene lost 8 bases and the J gene lost 5 bases, with 12 bases spanning the gap. Germline CDR1 is SNHLY and CDR2 is FYNNEI.

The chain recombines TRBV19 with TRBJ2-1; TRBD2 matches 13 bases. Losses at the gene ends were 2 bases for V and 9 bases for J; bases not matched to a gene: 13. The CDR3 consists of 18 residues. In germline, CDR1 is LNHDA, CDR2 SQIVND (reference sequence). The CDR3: CASSIRVWGTSGMSEQFF. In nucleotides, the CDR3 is TGTGCCAGTAGTATAAGGGTTTGGGGGACTAGCGGGATGAGTGAGCAGTTCTTC.

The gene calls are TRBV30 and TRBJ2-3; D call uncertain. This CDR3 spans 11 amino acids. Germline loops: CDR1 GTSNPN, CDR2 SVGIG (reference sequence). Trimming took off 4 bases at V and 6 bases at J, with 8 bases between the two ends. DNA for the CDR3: TGTGCCTGGAACGGTGTGGATACGCAGTATTTT. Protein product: CAWNGVDTQYF.

CDR3 protein: CASSVGFISNTEAFF. The CDR3 region has the DNA TGTGCCAGCAGCGTAGGATTCATTTCGAACACTGAAGCTTTCTTT. The chain recombines TRBV9 with TRBJ1-1; no clear D. The ends were cut back, 0 bases at V and 1 base at J, with 10 bases in the middle. The CDR3 extends over 15 amino acids. Germline CDR1 SGDLS, CDR2 YYNGEE.

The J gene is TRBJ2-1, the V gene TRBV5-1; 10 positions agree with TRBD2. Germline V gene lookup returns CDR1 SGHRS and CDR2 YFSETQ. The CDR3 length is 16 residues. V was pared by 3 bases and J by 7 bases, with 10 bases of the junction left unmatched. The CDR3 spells CASSWGQREGHNEQFF. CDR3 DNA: TGCGCCAGCAGCTGGGGGCAGCGGGAGGGCCATAATGAGCAGTTCTTC.

The CDR3 loop is CASRKAGGPYEQYF. CDR3 DNA: TGTGCCAGCAGGAAAGCGGGAGGGCCCTACGAGCAGTACTTC. The chain links TRBV6-5 to TRBJ2-7; 10 nucleotides line up with TRBD2. CDR3 length: 14 residues. V lost 6 bases, J lost 2 bases, and 4 bases stayed unmatched. Germline V gives CDR1 MNHEY, CDR2 SVGAGI.

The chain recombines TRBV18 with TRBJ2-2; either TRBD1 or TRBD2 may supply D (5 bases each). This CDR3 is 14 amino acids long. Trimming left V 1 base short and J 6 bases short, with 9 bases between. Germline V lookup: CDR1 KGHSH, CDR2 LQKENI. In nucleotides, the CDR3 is TGTGCCAGCTCACCACAGGGGACCCCCGGGGAGCTGTTTTTT. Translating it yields CASSPQGTPGELFF.

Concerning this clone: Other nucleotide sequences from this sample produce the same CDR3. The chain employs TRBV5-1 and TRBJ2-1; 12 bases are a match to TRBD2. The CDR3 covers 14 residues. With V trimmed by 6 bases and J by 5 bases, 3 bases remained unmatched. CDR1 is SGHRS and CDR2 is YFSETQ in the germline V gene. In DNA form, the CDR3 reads TGCGCCAGCAAAAGACTAGCGGGAGACAATGAGCAGTTCTTC. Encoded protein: CASKRLAGDNEQFF.

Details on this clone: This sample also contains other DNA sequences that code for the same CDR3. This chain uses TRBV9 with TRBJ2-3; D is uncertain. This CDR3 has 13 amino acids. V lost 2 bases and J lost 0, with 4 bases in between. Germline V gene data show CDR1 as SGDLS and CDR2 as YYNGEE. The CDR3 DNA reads TGTGCCAGCAGCGTCGACAGCACAGATACGCAGTATTTT. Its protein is CASSVDSTDTQYF.

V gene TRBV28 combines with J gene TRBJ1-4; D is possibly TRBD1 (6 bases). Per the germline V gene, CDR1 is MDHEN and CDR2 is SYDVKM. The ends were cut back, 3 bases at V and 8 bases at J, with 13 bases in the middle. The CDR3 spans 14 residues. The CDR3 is CASSFVEGVEKLFF. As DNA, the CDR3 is TGTGCCAGCAGTTTCGTCGAGGGGGTGGAAAAACTGTTTTTT.

CDR3: CASSIKPGTQLAKNIQYF. In nucleotides, the CDR3 is TGTGCCAGTAGTATTAAACCCGGGACTCAGCTAGCCAAAAACATTCAGTACTTC. V and J are TRBV19 and TRBJ2-4, with D maybe TRBD2 (6 bases). CDR1 and CDR2 (germline): LNHDA, SQIVND (reference sequence). The CDR3 covers 18 residues. Trimming took off 3 bases at V and 0 bases at J, with 18 bases between the two ends.

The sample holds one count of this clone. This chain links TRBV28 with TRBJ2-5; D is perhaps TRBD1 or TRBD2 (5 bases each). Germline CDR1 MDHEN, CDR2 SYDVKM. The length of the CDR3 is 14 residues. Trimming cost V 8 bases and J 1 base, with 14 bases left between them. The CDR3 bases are TGTGCCAGCTGCCTTACCGGGACCCAAGAGACCCAGTACTTC. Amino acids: CASCLTGTQETQYF.

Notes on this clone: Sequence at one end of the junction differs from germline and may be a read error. CDR3 nucleotide sequence: TGCGCCAGCAGCCTTCGCGGGGATTCTGGAACCACCATATATTTT. Translating gives CASSLRGDSGTTIYF. The rearrangement uses TRBV5-1 and TRBJ1-3; no clear D. The CDR3 is made up of 15 amino acids. CDR1 is SGHRS, CDR2 YFSETQ, per germline.

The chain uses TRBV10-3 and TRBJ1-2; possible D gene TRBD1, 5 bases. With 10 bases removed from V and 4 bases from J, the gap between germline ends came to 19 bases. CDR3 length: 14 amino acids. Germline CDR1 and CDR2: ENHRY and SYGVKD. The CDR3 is CATTVGAPLYGYTF. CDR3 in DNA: TGTGCCACTACCGTTGGGGCCCCACTCTATGGCTACACCTTC.